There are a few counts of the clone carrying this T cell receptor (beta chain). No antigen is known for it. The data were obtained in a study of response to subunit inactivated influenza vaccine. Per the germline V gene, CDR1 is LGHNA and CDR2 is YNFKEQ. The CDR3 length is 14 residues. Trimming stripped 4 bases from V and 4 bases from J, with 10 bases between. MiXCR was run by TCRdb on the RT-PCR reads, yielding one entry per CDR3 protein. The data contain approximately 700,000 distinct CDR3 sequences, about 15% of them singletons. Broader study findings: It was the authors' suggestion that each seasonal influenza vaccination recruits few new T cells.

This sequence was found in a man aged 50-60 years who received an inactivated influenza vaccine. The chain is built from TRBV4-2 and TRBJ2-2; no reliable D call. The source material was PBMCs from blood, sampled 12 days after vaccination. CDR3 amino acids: CASSPASSTGELFF. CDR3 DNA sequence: TGTGCCAGCAGCCCCGCCTCCTCCACCGGGGAGCTGTTTTTT.